Each of the 23 T cell receptor beta chains below was sequenced from the same sample in a study of spatial heterogeneity in lung cancer (dated by TCRdb to between 2018 and 2021). The library was generated by 5' RACE. Instrument used: NextSeq 500. TCRdb's own reprocessing of the public reads used fastp at Q25 and MiXCR and kept productive beta chains. Rows merge per CDR3 protein into single entries with the most common DNA and genes. For this sample the table gives around 40,000 distinct CDR3 sequences, of which around 5.2% were detected only once. The ten largest clones represent 25% of the sample. The time point label, read with the paper, signifies: sample taken at primary tumor resection. Without any cell sorting, TCR sequencing was performed on whole RNA extracted either from tumor and nontumor lung tissue or from cryopreserved PBMC samples. The source was PBMCs, collected at surgery. Receptors originate from a female donor with early-stage non-small cell lung cancer.

This clonotype was recorded many times. This rearrangement joins TRBV20-1 to TRBJ2-3; 7 bases fit TRBD2. The CDR3 is made up of 16 amino acids. Germline lookup yields CDR1 DFQATT and CDR2 SNEGSKA (reference sequence). V gave up 1 base and J gave up 4 bases; unmatched junction bases: 11. The CDR3 DNA reads as TGCAGTGCTAGAGGGTCGTCGGCGGGGAGGGCAGATACGCAGTATTTT. This codes for CSARGSSAGRADTQYF.

This clonotype was recorded at least ten times. V gene TRBV28 combines with J gene TRBJ1-1; 8 bases are a match to TRBD1. This CDR3 comprises 15 residues. The junction had 9 bases not matched to a gene; V was cut back by 8 bases and J by 1 base. Germline V CDR1 and CDR2: MDHEN, SYDVKM. In DNA form, the CDR3 reads TGTGCCAGCTGGGGATCAGGGGGCTGGAACACTGAAGCTTTCTTT. This codes for CASWGSGGWNTEAFF.

This clonotype was recorded many times. The rearrangement joins TRBV28 to TRBJ2-7; D may correspond to TRBD1 or TRBD2 (5 bases each). The CDR3 is 13 residues long. The V end lost 5 bases, the J end lost 3 bases, and 11 bases lay between the germline ends. Looked up from germline, CDR1 is MDHEN and CDR2 is SYDVKM. The CDR3 DNA is TGTGCCAGCAGTGAGGGGTTGGGCTACGAGCAGTACTTC. Translating it yields CASSEGLGYEQYF.

This clonotype has only a few counts. The genes are TRBV7-2 and TRBJ2-5; TRBD1 aligns across 7 bases. V trimming: 1 base; J trimming: 7 bases; junction bases outside the gene matches: 9. Germline CDR1 is SGHTA and CDR2 is FQGNSA. This CDR3 contains 15 residues. CDR3 amino acids: CASSLGDSYSGTQYF. The DNA for the CDR3 is TGTGCCAGCAGCTTAGGGGACAGTTATTCTGGGACCCAGTACTTC.

A word on this clonotype: A clone one base away is much larger, so this may be a read error. V gene TRBV6-2 or TRBV6-3 combines with J gene TRBJ1-4; possibly TRBD1 for D (6 bases). Between the trimmed V and J ends, which lost 6 bases and 7 bases, there was a span of 18 bases. Germline V gene sequence: CDR1 MNHEY, CDR2 SVGEGT. CDR3 length: 15 residues. CDR3 bases: TGTGCCAGCAGCGGAACAGGGAATATAGGTGAAAAACTGTTTTTT. This codes for CASSGTGNIGEKLFF.

At least ten counts were recorded for this clonotype. This chain connects TRBV4-1 to TRBJ2-3; D perhaps matches TRBD2 (6 bases). V was cut by 0 bases and J by 1 base, with 11 bases left in between. CDR3 length: 16 amino acids. Germline CDR1 is MGHRA and CDR2 is YSYEKL. CDR3 bases: TGCGCCAGCAGCCAAGAAAAATGGGGGGGCACAGATACGCAGTATTTT. Its translation is CASSQEKWGGTDTQYF.

This clonotype has at least ten counts. CDR3 sequence (DNA): TGTGCCAGCAGCTTACCCTGGGGGGGGAGCCGATATAATGAGCAGTTCTTC. Encoded protein: CASSLPWGGSRYNEQFF. The chain has TRBV7-2 and TRBJ2-1; 7 nucleotides align to TRBD2. V lost 2 bases to trimming and J lost 7 bases; unmatched junction nucleotides: 14. The germline CDR1 and CDR2 sequences are SGHTA and FQGNSA. This CDR3 has 17 amino acids.

This clonotype was picked up many times. This sequence joins TRBV15 and TRBJ2-2, with D uncertain. The ends were cut back, 8 bases at V and 4 bases at J, with 11 bases in the middle. Germline CDR1 and CDR2: LNHNV and YYDKDF (reference sequence). This CDR3 is built from 13 residues. CDR3: CATENSFTGELFF. CDR3 sequence (DNA): TGTGCCACCGAAAATAGTTTCACCGGGGAGCTGTTTTTT.

The chain couples TRBV23-1 to TRBJ2-4; TRBD1 might be the D (6 bases). TRBV23-1 is an ORF, and what it does is uncertain. The germline V and J ends were trimmed by 4 bases and 7 bases, with 11 bases remaining between them. This CDR3 contains 13 residues. DNA for the CDR3: TGCGCCAGCAGTCGCGCACAGGGCAACATTCAGTACTTC. As protein: CASSRAQGNIQYF.

This clonotype came up many times. The V and J genes are TRBV3-1 and TRBJ2-2; D is unresolved. Germline CDR1 and CDR2: LGHDT and YNNKEL (reference sequence). This CDR3 is built from 17 residues. V was pared by 4 bases and J by 3 bases, with 18 bases between. CDR3 region: CASSLSSGLIYTGELFF. CDR3 coding DNA: TGTGCCAGCAGCCTATCGTCGGGCCTGATTTACACCGGGGAGCTGTTTTTT.

A few counts support this clonotype. The genes are TRBV7-6 and TRBJ2-7; D is unresolved. Germline-derived CDR1 and CDR2 are SGHVS and FNYEAQ. This CDR3 has 13 amino acids. V was clipped by 1 base and J by 3 bases, with 7 bases between them. In DNA form, the CDR3 reads TGTGCCAGCAGCTTAGGTCCGAACTACGAGCAGTACTTC. Protein: CASSLGPNYEQYF.

The sample holds many counts of this clonotype. V is TRBV18 and J is TRBJ1-3; TRBD1 matches at 12 bases. The CDR3 has 17 residues. The ends lost 4 bases at V and 0 bases at J; junction bases unmatched: 4. The germline gives CDR1 KGHSH, CDR2 LQKENI. CDR3 DNA: TGTGCCAGCTCACAGGGACAGGGGGCCTCCTCTGGAAACACCATATATTTT. Protein product: CASSQGQGASSGNTIYF.

The table lists this clonotype with many counts. The CDR3 reads CASSVATKNEQFF. In DNA, the CDR3 is TGTGCCAGCAGCGTAGCTACGAAGAATGAGCAGTTCTTC. The rearrangement uses TRBV9 and TRBJ2-1; D is undetermined. V lost 0 bases and J 7 bases, leaving 8 bases between the germline ends. The CDR3 runs to 13 residues. Germline-derived CDR1 and CDR2 are SGDLS and YYNGEE.

V gene TRBV11-2 combines with J gene TRBJ2-7; no definite D call. This CDR3 has 14 amino acids. The germline CDR1 and CDR2 sequences are SGHAT and FQNNGV. Trimming stripped 1 base from V and 0 bases from J, with 7 bases between. The CDR3 DNA sequence: TGTGCCAGCAGCTTAGCTGAGGTCTCCTACGAGCAGTACTTC. The encoded protein is CASSLAEVSYEQYF.

By share, this clonotype ranks as medium-sized. The V and J genes are TRBV15 and TRBJ2-1; unclear D gene. This CDR3 comprises 16 residues. Germline CDR1 and CDR2: LNHNV and YYDKDF (reference sequence). V was cut by 0 bases and J by 9 bases, with 18 bases left in between. The CDR3 DNA reads as TGTGCCACCAGCAGAGATCTCGATTCCGTCTTGAGTGAGCAGTTCTTC. It translates to CATSRDLDSVLSEQFF.

This clonotype was seen at least ten times. The V and J genes are TRBV7-9 and TRBJ2-7, with TRBD1 matching over 8 bases. Trimming removed 3 bases from V and 5 bases from J; junction bases left unmatched: 6. The CDR3 runs to 14 residues. Germline loops: CDR1 SEHNR, CDR2 FQNEAQ (reference sequence). The CDR3 nucleotides read TGTGCCAGCAGCTTTATGCAGGGGGCCAACGAGCAGTACTTC. It yields the protein CASSFMQGANEQYF.

This clonotype was observed at least ten times. The V gene is TRBV6-5, the J gene TRBJ1-5, with 8 bases aligning to TRBD1. Germline values: CDR1 MNHEY, CDR2 SVGAGI. The CDR3 contains 16 residues. V was pared by 6 bases and J by 2 bases, with 9 bases of the junction left unmatched. The CDR3 nucleotides read TGTGCCAGCAGACAACAAGGACAGGGTGGCAATCAGCCCCAGCATTTT. Protein: CASRQQGQGGNQPQHF.

Many counts were recorded for this clonotype. This chain links TRBV9 with TRBJ1-2; 7 nucleotides match TRBD1. Germline CDR1 SGDLS, CDR2 YYNGEE. The CDR3 spans 13 residues. With V trimmed by 4 bases and J by 4 bases, 4 bases remained unmatched. CDR3 coding DNA: TGTGCCAGCAGCCCCCGACAGGGCTATGGCTACACCTTC. It encodes CASSPRQGYGYTF.

This clonotype was seen at least ten times. The junction differs from germline at one of its ends, possibly a read error. This rearrangement joins TRBV5-6 to TRBJ2-7; D unclear. Germline V gene data show CDR1 as SGHDT and CDR2 as YYEEEE. The CDR3 length is 11 residues. The CDR3 region has the DNA TGCGCCAGCAGCTCCTCCTACGAGCAGTACTTC. Its protein product is CASSSSYEQYF.

This clonotype has ten or more counts. CDR3 coding DNA: TGTGCCAGCAGCGTTAGCGACAGGAAGGATGGCTACACCTTC. Its protein is CASSVSDRKDGYTF. V is TRBV7-2 and J is TRBJ1-2, with D possibly being TRBD1 (6 bases). V lost 5 bases and J lost 6, with 16 bases in between. Germline CDR1 reads SGHTA; CDR2 reads FQGNSA. CDR3 length: 14 residues.

On this clonotype: Being one base from a much bigger clone, this may be a read error. This chain connects TRBV30 to TRBJ2-1; 8 bases fit TRBD1. The J call could be wrong; TRBJ2-7 is a better fit for the DNA end. The CDR3 extends over 16 amino acids. Germline CDR1 and CDR2: GTSNPN and SVGIG (reference sequence). In DNA form, the CDR3 reads TGTGCCCTCAGGGCGCAGGGGGCTTTCGGGTACAATGAGCAGTACTTC. Protein product: CALRAQGAFGYNEQYF.

In its sample, this clonotype was seen many times. The chain recombines TRBV6-1 with TRBJ1-1; D may be TRBD1 (6 bases). The CDR3 is 17 amino acids. Trimming took off 5 bases at V and 0 bases at J, with 19 bases between the two ends. The germline V gene encodes CDR1 MNHNS and CDR2 SASEGT. The CDR3 bases are TGTGCCAGCAGTAGGCAGGGGCTAAGATTTATGAACACTGAAGCTTTCTTT. The encoded protein is CASSRQGLRFMNTEAFF.

This clonotype showed up many times. The CDR3 region is CASSQTGEAFF. The CDR3 DNA reads TGTGCCAGCAGCCAGACAGGGGAAGCTTTCTTT. The rearrangement links TRBV3-1 to TRBJ1-1; TRBD1 matches 7 bases. Germline V gene lookup returns CDR1 LGHDT and CDR2 YNNKEL (reference sequence). CDR3 size: 11 residues. Trimming removed 3 bases from V and 8 bases from J; junction bases left unmatched: 0.